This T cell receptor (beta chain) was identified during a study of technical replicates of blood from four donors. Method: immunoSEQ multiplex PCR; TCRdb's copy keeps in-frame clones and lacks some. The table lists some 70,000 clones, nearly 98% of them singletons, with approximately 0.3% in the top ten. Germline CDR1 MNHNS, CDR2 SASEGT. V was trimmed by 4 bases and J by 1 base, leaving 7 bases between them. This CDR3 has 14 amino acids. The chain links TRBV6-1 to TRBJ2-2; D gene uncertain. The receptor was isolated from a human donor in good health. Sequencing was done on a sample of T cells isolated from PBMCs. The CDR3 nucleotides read TGTGCCAGCAGTGCCACCAGGAACACCGGGGAGCTGTTTTTT. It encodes CASSATRNTGELFF.